This T cell receptor beta chain was sequenced for a study of Graves' ophthalmopathy and Graves' hyperthyroidism. RNA transcripts were the template, and TCR beta CDR3 regions were amplified from them. HTBI primers primed a first-round RT-PCR, and a second-round multiplex PCR followed. TCRdb re-derived calls from the multiplex PCR reads in MiXCR, one entry per CDR3 protein. In the table there are roughly 400,000 distinct CDR3 sequences, 17% of which are singletons. This clonotype was counted many times. By definition, stable hyperthyroidism involved no ophthalmopathy within 18 months of follow-up. Diagnoses were established from clinical symptoms, serum thyroxine, TRAb, thyroid ultrasound and orbital computed tomography. Roughly 10 ml of fresh blood yielded the PBMCs by density gradient. Germline CDR1 and CDR2: LGHNA and YSLEER. Trimming cost V 0 bases and J 1 base, with 10 bases left between them. The CDR3 is 16 residues long.

This chain links TRBV4-3 with TRBJ1-5, with D uncertain. The clonotype originates from an adult woman with stable Graves' hyperthyroidism. Sample: peripheral blood. The CDR3, as DNA: TGCGCCAGCAGCCAAGACCTCTGGGGAAGCAATCAGCCCCAGCATTTT. The encoded protein is CASSQDLWGSNQPQHF.